Following are 27 T cell receptor beta chains from one sample sequenced in a study of blood T cell repertoires in COVID-19. Generated by immunoSEQ multiplex PCR, the TCRdb table keeps only in-frame clones and is missing some. The sample lists around 310,000 clones, approximately 89% occurring once. What was sequenced was PBMCs or T cells enriched from blood (not recorded which). These TCRs come from a woman aged 30 to 39 who had recovered from COVID-19.

This chain's CDR3 is CASSRGSGMVGELFF. As DNA, the CDR3 is TGTGCCAGCAGCCGGGGTAGCGGGATGGTCGGGGAGCTGTTTTTT. V and J are TRBV13 and TRBJ2-2, with 8 bases matching TRBD2. After removal of 5 bases from V and 7 bases from J, the junction contained 9 bases not matched to a gene. Germline values: CDR1 PRHDT, CDR2 FYEKMQ (reference sequence). The CDR3 sequence is 15 residues long.

This clone was seen a single time. The chain couples TRBV3-1 (or the pseudogene TRBV3-2) to TRBJ1-5; weak D call: TRBD1 (6 bases). The germline gives CDR1 LGHDT, CDR2 YNNKEL (reference sequence). Trimming took 4 bases from V and 0 from J, leaving 22 bases between them. The CDR3 length is 19 residues. Written as DNA, the CDR3 is TGTGCCAGCAGCCTTAAACCCATTCGGACAGACTATAGCAATCAGCCCCAGCATTTT. Encoded protein: CASSLKPIRTDYSNQPQHF.

The chain joins TRBV5-1 to TRBJ2-2, with unresolved D. Per the germline V gene, CDR1 is SGHRS and CDR2 is YFSETQ. The V gene lost 2 bases and the J gene lost 4 bases, with 18 bases spanning the gap. The CDR3 loop spans 17 amino acids. CDR3 nucleotide sequence: TGCGCCAGCAGCTTCATTATTACACCCACGGGCACCGGGGAGCTGTTTTTT. It encodes CASSFIITPTGTGELFF.

This sequence joins TRBV6-5 and TRBJ1-6, with TRBD1 identical over 9 bases. In germline, CDR1 is MNHEY, CDR2 SVGAGI. The CDR3 has 16 amino acids. The ends lost 0 bases at V and 6 bases at J; junction bases unmatched: 3. CDR3 sequence (DNA): TGTGCCAGCAGTTACTCCCGGGACAGGGCTAATTCACCCCTCCACTTT. Translating gives CASSYSRDRANSPLHF.

This chain joins TRBV7-6 and TRBJ2-6; D is possibly TRBD2 (6 bases). CDR1 is SGHVS, CDR2 FNYEAQ, per germline. Trimming took 7 bases from V and 2 from J, leaving 9 bases between them. The CDR3 has 14 amino acids. This CDR3 reads CASMGGAGANVLTF. In DNA form, the CDR3 reads TGTGCCAGCATGGGGGGTGCTGGGGCCAACGTCCTGACTTTC.

In DNA form, the CDR3 reads TGCGCCAGCAGTCACATTCTAGCGGGGGAGGGAGCCAAAAACATTCAGTACTTC. This gives the protein CASSHILAGEGAKNIQYF. This chain links TRBV23-1 with TRBJ2-4; 10 positions agree with TRBD2. TRBV23-1 is reported as an ORF; its role is uncertain. V was clipped by 3 bases and J by 0 bases; unmatched bases: 8. CDR3 length equals 18 residues.

The V gene is TRBV2, the J gene TRBJ2-1; tentative D call: TRBD2 (5 bases). The V and J ends lost 3 bases and 15 bases respectively, with 15 bases between them. Looked up from germline, CDR1 is SNHLY and CDR2 is FYNNEI. The CDR3 is made up of 12 amino acids. In DNA, the CDR3 is TGTGCCAGCAGTGAGGGCCCTATAGAGGGGTTCTTC. Protein: CASSEGPIEGFF. Combining the CDR3 with reference TRBV2 and TRBJ2-1 gives the whole variable domain EPEVTQTPSHQVTQMGQEVILRCVPISNHLYFYWYRQILGQKVEFLVSFYNNEISEKSEIFDDQFSVERPDGSNFTLKIRSTKLEDSAMYFCASSEGPIEGFFGPGTRLTVL.

The genes are TRBV5-1 and TRBJ1-1; 9 bases are a match to TRBD1. The CDR3 spans 15 residues. J was trimmed by 3 bases and V by 4 bases; bases with no gene match: 7. CDR1 SGHRS and CDR2 YFSETQ come from the germline V gene. CDR3 sequence (DNA): TGCGCCAGCAGCCGGGGACAGGGAGAACACACTGAAGCTTTCTTT. Translation gives CASSRGQGEHTEAFF.

CDR3 bases: TGTGCCAGCAGTTACGAGGGAAGACACTATGGCTACACCTTC. Its translation is CASSYEGRHYGYTF. The gene calls are TRBV6-2 or TRBV6-3 and TRBJ1-2; D not resolved. Looked up from germline, CDR1 is MNHEY and CDR2 is SVGEGT. This CDR3 spans 14 amino acids. Deletions cut 2 bases from V and 3 bases from J, with 10 bases between.

The J gene is TRBJ2-2, the V gene TRBV6-4, with D perhaps matching TRBD2 (6 bases). The CDR3 is 14 residues long. Germline assignment: CDR1 MRHNA and CDR2 SNTAGT. Deletions cut 6 bases from V and 1 base from J, with 9 bases between. The CDR3 nucleotides read TGTGCCAGCAGCCTAGCGCTGAACACCGGGGAGCTGTTTTTT. This encodes CASSLALNTGELFF.

The chain couples TRBV7-2 to TRBJ1-2; TRBD1 matches at 9 bases. Germline V CDR1 and CDR2: SGHTA, FQGNSA. With 5 bases clipped from V and 5 bases from J, the junction kept 6 bases outside the gene matches. The CDR3 runs 14 residues. This chain's CDR3 is CASSPAGTGYGYTF. In DNA, the CDR3 is TGTGCCAGCAGCCCCGCCGGGACAGGGTATGGCTACACCTTC.

The rearrangement links TRBV15 to TRBJ2-7; possible D gene TRBD2, 6 bases. Looked up from germline, CDR1 is LNHNV and CDR2 is YYDKDF (reference sequence). CDR3 length: 17 amino acids. Trimming took off 0 bases at V and 7 bases at J, with 22 bases between the two ends. CDR3 region: CATSRDFGRFTGREQYF. The CDR3, as DNA: TGTGCCACCAGCAGAGATTTCGGGAGATTTACCGGTAGGGAGCAGTACTTC. Using reference TRBV15 and TRBJ2-7 for the parts outside the CDR3, the full variable domain is DAMVIQNPRYQVTQFGKPVTLSCSQTLNHNVMYWYQQKSSQAPKLLFHYYDKDFNNEADTPDNFQSRRPNTSFCFLDIRSPGLGDTAMYLCATSRDFGRFTGREQYFGPGTRLTVT.

This chain connects TRBV28 to TRBJ2-7; a weak D match, TRBD2 (5 bases). The germline V and J ends were trimmed by 8 bases and 12 bases, with 8 bases remaining between them. The CDR3 length is 8 residues. Germline values: CDR1 MDHEN, CDR2 SYDVKM. CDR3 bases: TGTGCCAGCGGACGGGGGTACTTC. As protein: CASGRGYF.

The rearrangement joins TRBV7-8 to TRBJ2-7; D gene uncertain. This CDR3 region has 14 residues. Germline CDR1 is SGHVS and CDR2 is FQNEAQ. V shed 0 bases and J shed 6 bases, with 12 bases lying between them. CDR3 loop: CASSLAPSGSEQYF. In DNA form, the CDR3 reads TGTGCCAGCAGCTTAGCGCCTTCCGGGTCCGAGCAGTACTTC.

The V gene is TRBV7-9, the J gene TRBJ2-7; maybe TRBD1 (6 bases). Germline CDR1 SEHNR, CDR2 FQNEAQ (reference sequence). The CDR3 totals 15 residues. Trimming removed 0 bases from V and 5 bases from J, with 14 bases in between. CDR3 loop: CASSLAWGQANEQYF. The CDR3 DNA reads as TGTGCCAGCAGCTTAGCTTGGGGGCAAGCGAACGAGCAGTACTTC.

This clone has a single count. The chain recombines TRBV5-1 with TRBJ2-2; possible D gene TRBD2, 6 bases. Germline V gene sequence: CDR1 SGHRS, CDR2 YFSETQ. CDR3 length: 16 amino acids. The V end lost 4 bases, the J end lost 5 bases, and 18 bases lay between the germline ends. CDR3 nucleotide sequence: TGCGCCAGCAGCCCTTTAGCGGAGATGAGGACCGGGGAGCTGTTTTTT. It yields the protein CASSPLAEMRTGELFF.

The chain employs TRBV27 and TRBJ1-2; 9 nucleotides agree with TRBD1. J gave up 2 bases and V 4 bases, and 8 bases lay outside the gene matches. The CDR3 runs 16 residues. Looked up from germline, CDR1 is MNHEY and CDR2 is SMNVEV (reference sequence). CDR3 bases: TGTGCCAGCAGTTCCAGCCGGGACAGGGTAAACTATGGCTACACCTTC. Translating it yields CASSSSRDRVNYGYTF.

The table lists this clone with a count of one. The chain carries TRBV9 and TRBJ2-7, with 9 nucleotides matching TRBD1. Germline CDR1 SGDLS, CDR2 YYNGEE. J was trimmed by 1 base and V by 0 bases; bases with no gene match: 2. This CDR3 has 15 amino acids. CDR3 amino acids: CASSVGGQGSYEQYF. The CDR3 coding sequence is TGTGCCAGCAGCGTAGGGGGACAGGGATCCTACGAGCAGTACTTC.

The chain recombines TRBV28 with TRBJ1-1; possible D gene TRBD1, 6 bases. Trimming stripped 4 bases from V and 6 bases from J, with 12 bases between. The CDR3 contains 13 residues. Germline values: CDR1 MDHEN, CDR2 SYDVKM. The CDR3 DNA follows: TGTGCCAGCAGTTACAGGGAAGTGCCTGAAGCTTTCTTT. Translating gives CASSYREVPEAFF.

J is TRBJ2-5 and V is TRBV7-2; a weak D match, TRBD1 (6 bases). From germline, CDR1 is SGHTA and CDR2 FQGNSA. This CDR3 spans 13 amino acids. V lost 4 bases and J lost 5, with 11 bases in between. The CDR3: CASSSGQRETQYF. The CDR3, as DNA: TGTGCCAGCAGCTCCGGACAGCGGGAGACCCAGTACTTC.

CDR3 DNA: TGTGCCAGCAGCCCTTGGGGAGGGACTATTGAGCAGTTCTTC. Amino acids: CASSPWGGTIEQFF. The chain combines TRBV7-9 with TRBJ2-1; 7 nucleotides agree with TRBD2. The CDR3 has 14 residues. Per germline, CDR1 SEHNR and CDR2 FQNEAQ (reference sequence). V was pared by 5 bases and J by 9 bases, with 10 bases of the junction left unmatched.

The gene calls are TRBV18 and TRBJ1-4; TRBD1 aligns across 10 bases. Germline V gives CDR1 KGHSH, CDR2 LQKENI. V trimming: 4 bases; J trimming: 6 bases; junction bases outside the gene matches: 8. The CDR3 runs 16 residues. This chain's CDR3 is CASSLSLGTGDEKLFF. The CDR3 nucleotides are TGTGCCAGCTCACTGTCCTTGGGGACAGGGGATGAAAAACTGTTTTTT. Filled out from reference TRBV18 and TRBJ1-4, the complete variable domain reads NAGVMQNPRHLVRRRGQEARLRCSPMKGHSHVYWYRQLPEEGLKFMVYLQKENIIDESGMPKERFSAEFPKEGPSILRIQQVVRGDSAAYFCASSLSLGTGDEKLFFGSGTQLSVL.

This chain uses TRBV7-2 with TRBJ1-1, with TRBD1 identical over 7 bases. Germline CDR1 and CDR2: SGHTA and FQGNSA. CDR3 length: 15 residues. V was clipped by 6 bases and J by 1 base; unmatched bases: 8. Here the CDR3 reads CASRNSRQGNTEAFF. For the CDR3, the DNA is TGTGCCAGCAGGAATTCGAGACAGGGGAACACTGAAGCTTTCTTT.

This chain uses TRBV19 with TRBJ2-7; D is uncertain. This CDR3 spans 14 amino acids. CDR1 is LNHDA, CDR2 SQIVND, per germline (reference sequence). Trimming shortened V by 4 bases and J by 2 bases, and 12 bases separated the two germline ends. This chain's CDR3 is CASSKPANTYEQYF. CDR3 nucleotide sequence: TGTGCCAGTAGTAAGCCAGCGAATACCTACGAGCAGTACTTC.

The chain is built from TRBV4-3 and TRBJ2-2; 8 nucleotides align to TRBD1. This CDR3 spans 18 amino acids. With 0 bases clipped from V and 0 bases from J, the junction kept 6 bases outside the gene matches. Germline lookup yields CDR1 LGHNA and CDR2 YSLEER. This chain's CDR3 is CASSQDWRQGTNTGELFF. The CDR3 DNA reads TGCGCCAGCAGCCAAGATTGGAGACAGGGGACGAACACCGGGGAGCTGTTTTTT.

V usage is TRBV19 and J usage is TRBJ2-1, with 11 nucleotides matching TRBD2. The V segment lost 4 bases and the J segment 5 bases; nucleotides outside the gene matches: 10. This CDR3 has 17 amino acids. Germline V gene lookup returns CDR1 LNHDA and CDR2 SQIVND (reference sequence). CDR3 protein: CASSRGRLAGLDNEQFF. DNA for the CDR3: TGTGCCAGTAGTAGGGGACGACTAGCGGGGTTAGACAATGAGCAGTTCTTC.

The chain carries TRBV13 and TRBJ2-1; 8 bases are a match to TRBD1. The CDR3 is made up of 16 amino acids. Germline V gene data show CDR1 as PRHDT and CDR2 as FYEKMQ (reference sequence). The V gene end was trimmed by 0 bases and the J gene end by 14 bases; junction bases not matched to a gene: 15. CDR3 DNA sequence: TGTGCCAGCAGCTTAGGCCGGGGCAGGGGGCTTAATGGGGAGTTCTTC. Protein sequence: CASSLGRGRGLNGEFF.